Below, one T cell receptor beta chain is given with its context. The CDR3 covers 14 residues. Germline loops: CDR1 LGHNA, CDR2 YSLEER. Trimming shortened V by 0 bases and J by 11 bases, and 11 bases separated the two germline ends. This entry belongs to a study of blood T cell repertoires in COVID-19. Study-level information: In each case, the material was cDNA or gDNA derived from T cells, B-cell-depleted T cells, or PBMCs.

Sequencing used immunoSEQ multiplex PCR; TCRdb keeps in-frame clones, though not all of them. The sample carries about 89,000 clones, about four fifths recorded once. The J gene is TRBJ1-6, the V gene TRBV4-3; D is perhaps TRBD1 (6 bases). The TCR was taken from a man aged 70-80 years with COVID-19, enrolled during active disease. Specimen: peripheral blood. The CDR3 nucleotides read TGCGCCAGCAGCCAAGAGGGGGCGCGTGCACCCCTCCACTTT. Translated, it gives CASSQEGARAPLHF.